This entry features one T cell receptor (beta chain) sequence. The antigen is undetermined. V shed 5 bases, J shed 2 bases, and the junction held 4 bases outside the gene matches. The CDR3 runs 14 residues. From germline, CDR1 is SGHTA and CDR2 FQGNSA. This record belongs to a study of cytomegalovirus exposure and HLA in healthy donors. Use of 60 Vbeta and 13 Jbeta primers characterized the PCR. Measured with immunoSEQ multiplex PCR; TCRdb has only the in-frame clones, and not every one. The sample lists around 150,000 clones, 65% to 85% occurring once. Notes on the study in general: An analysis done earlier found most TCR beta V segments productive about 90% or about 30% of the time.

The clonotype originates from a male donor in good health and CMV-seropositive. The V and J genes are TRBV7-2 and TRBJ2-7; 9 bases are shared with TRBD1. Material for sequencing was PBMCs. The CDR3 DNA sequence: TGTGCCAGCAGCCTCGGGACAGGGACCTACGAGCAGTACTTC. This sequence encodes CASSLGTGTYEQYF.